The sequence of this TCR beta chain was determined in a study of cytomegalovirus exposure and HLA in healthy donors. Study-level results: According to an earlier analysis, most TCR beta V segments yielded productive rearrangements about 87% or about 30% of the time. The authors later found HLA-associated TCR beta chains more clonally expanded than equally common others.

The study ran its PCR with 60 Vbeta and 13 Jbeta primers. Clones were sequenced by immunoSEQ multiplex PCR, and TCRdb holds only the in-frame ones, with some missing. This table has some 150,000 clones, 65% to 85% appearing once. This CDR3 is built from 15 residues. Trimming took 6 bases from V and 0 from J, leaving 9 bases between them. Germline CDR1 is LGHNA and CDR2 is YSLEER. Concerning this clone itself: Its target is unknown.

The J gene is TRBJ1-6, the V gene TRBV4-3; D gene uncertain. Input material: PBMCs. This receptor was obtained from a woman aged 25-40 years in good health and CMV-seropositive. The CDR3: CASSLQSSYNSPLHF. In DNA form, the CDR3 reads TGCGCCAGCAGTTTACAGAGCTCCTATAATTCACCCCTCCACTTT.